This section outlines one TCR beta chain sequence together with its context. In this sample, this clonotype turned up many times. No cognate antigen has been identified for it. Base qualities were left out, and no much larger clone turns up one base away. Interpreted using the paper, the time point label stands for: sample taken at primary tumor resection. Donors were about 70 patients with early-stage, untreated non-small cell lung cancer from the lung TRACERx cohort. Without any cell sorting, TCR sequencing was performed on whole RNA extracted either from tumor and nontumor lung tissue or from cryopreserved PBMC samples. Only patients with enough RNA available from two or more tumor regions were chosen for TCR sequencing. The entry originates in a study of spatial heterogeneity in lung cancer (dated by TCRdb to the late 2010s). With regard to the full study: More beta-chain than alpha-chain transcripts were consistently detected, likely reflecting higher beta-chain transcript abundance. In the raw uncorrected reads, each unique combination of TCR and UMI appeared more than ten times on average. In non-small cell lung cancer, the study made a quantitative comparison of TCR alpha and beta repertoires among multiple tumor regions, matched nontumor lung and blood. The study linked features of the TCR repertoire to counts of nonsynonymous mutations, which were determined by whole-exome sequencing of tumor tissue. At surgery, both alpha and beta chains were TCR-sequenced in about 200 tumor regions, about 61 matched nontumor lung samples and 56 PBMC samples. General conclusions and limits of the study: Additional single-cell paired TCR alpha and beta sequencing was considered necessary to confirm, at a functional level, the hypothesis that regional TCRs recognize regional mutations. Ubiquitous expanded tumor TCRs were detected in blood more often at tumor resection than at routine follow-up.

The method behind the library was 5' RACE. Sequencing took place on a NextSeq 500. The TCR library protocol attached a unique molecular identifier to each TCR cDNA molecule to allow correction of PCR and sequencing errors. Per the original workflow: TCR identification, UMI-based error correction and CDR3 extraction were all carried out with Decombinator tools. TCRs above a frequency of 2 per 1,000, corresponding to the top 1% of the tumor frequency distribution, were defined as expanded. Renyi diversity was calculated using the R vegan package after each repertoire was subsampled 100 times to 5,000 TCRs. CDR3 similarity networks were built from amino acid triplet string-kernel similarity, connecting CDR3s with pairwise similarity above 0.82. TCRdb reran the public reads through fastp at Q25 and MiXCR, keeping productive beta chains. Here each entry gathers all rows of one CDR3 protein and keeps the most common genes and DNA. For this entry, the V and J calls and clone size follow TCRdb and not the study's own pipeline. The sample includes approximately 40,000 distinct CDR3 sequences, with approximately 5.2% observed a single time. The ten largest clones add up to roughly 25% of the sample.

The sequences come from PBMCs, collected at surgery. This sequence was found in a female donor with early-stage non-small cell lung cancer.

The CDR3 is CASSPGGASNEQFF. The nucleotide sequence reads as follows: TGCGCCAGCAGCCCCGGGGGGGCGTCGAATGAGCAGTTCTTC. The V and J segments used are TRBV5-1 and TRBJ2-1, with TRBD2 identical over 8 junction bases. CDR1 and CDR2 are drawn from the germline V gene: SGHRS, YFSETQ. Germline trimming amounts to 4 bases on V and 7 bases on J, with 7 as the count of junction bases outside the gene matches. The CDR3 spans 14 residues, from the cysteine through the phenylalanine. This entry keeps only the CDR3 DNA: 42 bases, framed from base 1.